This TCR beta chain was retrieved from a study of beta chain features in type 1 diabetes. Turning to the study itself: Age, gender, cell numbers and subset yield matched between patients and controls. Notes on the study in general: Within patients, naive, central memory and Treg TCRB repertoires seemed more similar than within healthy donors. Shortening that was moderate but significant affected the TCRB CDR3s of Type 1 diabetes patients in all four CD4+ subsets. The study notes PCR might favor shorter templates equally in patients and controls.

The investigators reverse transcribed all of the isolated RNA, so they sequenced expressed TCRB transcripts. Method: immunoSEQ multiplex PCR; TCRdb's copy keeps in-frame clones and lacks some. The data hold 55,000 to 80,000 clones, with 45% to 50% observed a single time. Of note for this clone: Its antigen remains unidentified.

The V gene's germline CDR1 is SNHLY and CDR2 FYNNEI. J gave up 5 bases and V 5 bases, and 4 bases lay outside the gene matches. The CDR3 totals 13 residues. The material sequenced was central memory CD4+ T cells from blood. The TCR was taken from a young man with type 1 diabetes. The V and J genes are TRBV2 and TRBJ2-5; TRBD2 agrees at 8 bases. The CDR3, as DNA: TGTGCCAGCAGTCCGGGAGGGGGGGAGACCCAGTACTTC. Its protein is CASSPGGGETQYF. Full variable domain (outside the CDR3, taken from reference TRBV2 and TRBJ2-5): EPEVTQTPSHQVTQMGQEVILRCVPISNHLYFYWYRQILGQKVEFLVSFYNNEISEKSEIFDDQFSVERPDGSNFTLKIRSTKLEDSAMYFCASSPGGGETQYFGPGTRLLVL.